These T cell receptor beta chains were read from a single sample in a study of neurological immune-mediated disorders. TCRdb re-analysed the 5' RACE reads in MiXCR, keeping a single row per CDR3 protein. The repertoire consists of approximately 100,000 distinct CDR3 sequences, with 3% to 4% occurring once and the leading ten covering under 6.5%. Sequenced input: PBMCs. These receptors all come from a woman aged 18-29 years with multiple sclerosis. The CDR3 runs from the conserved cysteine through the conserved F or W. Fields, in order: clone size, J gene, V gene, D gene, CDR3 DNA, CDR3 protein. A D gene is named only where the DNA matches it firmly. Rows may omit the clone size; those that give it use once, few, many or a size class.

many TRBJ2-3 TRBV11-2 TRBD2 TGTGCCAGCAGCTTACGCGGGGGGACGGCAGATACGCAGTATTTT CASSLRGGTADTQYF
many TRBJ2-2 TRBV5-1 - TGCGCCAGCAGCTTGGGGTCAGGGAGCACCGGGGAGCTGTTTTTT CASSLGSGSTGELFF
many TRBJ1-5 TRBV20-1 - TGCAGTGCTACGGGACCACAGCCCAATCAGCCCCAGCATTTT CSATGPQPNQPQHF
few TRBJ2-2 TRBV5-1 TRBD2 TGCGCCAGCAGCTGGACTAGCGGGGCTACCGGGGAGCTGTTTTTT CASSWTSGATGELFF
many TRBJ1-1 TRBV7-2 - TGTGCCAGCAGCTTCACCGACTTGGGGAACACTGAAGCTTTCTTT CASSFTDLGNTEAFF
many TRBJ2-7 TRBV5-1 - TGCGCCAGCAGCTTGGGACAGGCGACCCTCTACGAGCAGTACTTC CASSLGQATLYEQYF
many TRBJ2-1 TRBV27 - TGTGCCAGCAGCCAGACACAGAGGATGGGTGATGAGCAGTTCTTC CASSQTQRMGDEQFF
many TRBJ2-3 TRBV12-3/TRBV12-4 TRBD2 TGTGCCAGCAGCCTACTAGCGGCTACAGATACGCAGTATTTT CASSLLAATDTQYF
many TRBJ2-1 TRBV6-5 TRBD1 TGTGCCAGCAGCCTGGACAGGGGTAGGAATGAGCAGTTCTTC CASSLDRGRNEQFF
many TRBJ2-3 TRBV5-1 TRBD2 TGCGCCAGCAGCCCGGGGGGGCCATCCACAGATACGCAGTATTTT CASSPGGPSTDTQYF
many TRBJ2-1 TRBV4-1 TRBD2 TGCGCCAGCAGCCAAGATGGTGCTAGCGGGGGAAACAATGAGCAGTTCTTC CASSQDGASGGNNEQFF
many TRBJ1-4 TRBV2 - TGTGCCAGCAGACGGGCGACGTCGACGGGAGAAAAACTGTTTTTT CASRRATSTGEKLFF
many TRBJ1-1 TRBV12-3/TRBV12-4 TRBD1 TGTGCCAGCAGTCTCCGACAGGGTTACACTGAAGCTTTCTTT CASSLRQGYTEAFF
many TRBJ2-1 TRBV7-9 - TGTGCCAGCGAGAAAGGGGAGTACCACAATGAGCAGTTCTTC CASEKGEYHNEQFF
- TRBJ2-2 TRBV5-1 - TGCGCCAGCAGGCGAAGGGGGGAAAACACCGGGGAGCTGTTTTTT CASRRRGENTGELFF
- TRBJ2-1 TRBV11-1 TRBD1 TGTGCCAGCAATCTGGGACAGGCCTACAATGAGCAGTTCTTC CASNLGQAYNEQFF
many TRBJ1-1 TRBV4-1 - TGCGCCAGCAGCCCGGGGGGAATCGACACTGAAGCTTTCTTT CASSPGGIDTEAFF
many TRBJ2-3 TRBV5-5 TRBD2 TGTGCCAGCAGCTTGGAGGGTAGCGGGGCTGTCACAGATACGCAGTATTTT CASSLEGSGAVTDTQYF